These 31 T cell receptor beta chains were sequenced from one sample in a study of shared clonotypes between healthy human individuals. Generated by immunoSEQ multiplex PCR, the TCRdb table keeps only in-frame clones and is missing some. The sample records under 1,100,000 clones, about four fifths being singletons. What was sequenced was memory CD4+ T cells from PBMCs. The subset denotes: CD45RA-negative fraction. These receptors were obtained from a man between 18 and 29 years old in good health. Some clones in this sample may be carry-over from other donors' samples.

This clone was counted many times. The genes are TRBV28 and TRBJ2-6; D may be TRBD1 (5 bases). The germline V and J ends were trimmed by 7 bases and 2 bases, with 15 bases remaining between them. CDR3 length equals 16 residues. Germline CDR1 reads MDHEN; CDR2 reads SYDVKM. The chain's CDR3 is CASTSWSDTGANVLTF. DNA of the CDR3: TGTGCCAGCACCTCCTGGTCGGACACTGGGGCCAACGTCCTGACTTTC.

The rearrangement links TRBV5-1 to TRBJ2-7; the D is unclear. Germline-derived CDR1 and CDR2 are SGHRS and YFSETQ. The CDR3 is made up of 15 amino acids. The V end lost 0 bases, the J end lost 6 bases, and 16 bases lay between the germline ends. Here the CDR3 DNA reads TGCGCCAGCAGCTTGGCCGTCGAATACGGTGGCGAGCAGTACTTC. Encoded protein: CASSLAVEYGGEQYF. Complete variable domain (other parts from reference TRBV5-1 and TRBJ2-7): KAGVTQTPRYLIKTRGQQVTLSCSPISGHRSVSWYQQTPGQGLQFLFEYFSETQRNKGNFPGRFSGRQFSNSRSEMNVSTLELGDSALYLCASSLAVEYGGEQYFGPGTRLTVT.

V usage is TRBV9 and J usage is TRBJ2-3; TRBD2 aligns across 8 bases. V dropped 5 bases and J dropped 2; count of bases not matched to a gene: 7. Germline CDR1 reads SGDLS; CDR2 reads YYNGEE. This CDR3 spans 15 amino acids. The CDR3 loop reads CASSPQGLVTDTQYF. Here the CDR3 DNA reads TGTGCCAGCAGTCCTCAGGGACTAGTCACAGATACGCAGTATTTT.

This clone was detected ten times or more. The chain recombines TRBV10-3 with TRBJ2-3, with 7 positions matching TRBD1. Germline CDR1 and CDR2: ENHRY and SYGVKD. V shed 6 bases, J shed 0 bases, and the junction held 9 bases outside the gene matches. CDR3 size: 16 residues. CDR3 nucleotide sequence: TGTGCCATCAGCCCGACAGGGCCTAGTAGCACAGATACGCAGTATTTT. This gives the protein CAISPTGPSSTDTQYF.

This clone was seen just once. As DNA, the CDR3 is TGCGCCAGCAGCTATATAGCGGGAGCGGCCTACGAGCAGTACTTC. Residues: CASSYIAGAAYEQYF. The chain employs TRBV5-1 and TRBJ2-7; 9 bases line up with TRBD2. CDR1 is SGHRS, CDR2 YFSETQ, per germline. Trimming cost V 3 bases and J 2 bases; bases outside gene matches: 6. This CDR3 is 15 amino acids long. Looking up the rest from reference TRBV5-1 and TRBJ2-7 gives the full variable domain: KAGVTQTPRYLIKTRGQQVTLSCSPISGHRSVSWYQQTPGQGLQFLFEYFSETQRNKGNFPGRFSGRQFSNSRSEMNVSTLELGDSALYLCASSYIAGAAYEQYFGPGTRLTVT.

This clone came up once. The V gene is TRBV27, the J gene TRBJ2-3; TRBD2 matches 14 bases. Germline V CDR1 and CDR2: MNHEY, SMNVEV (reference sequence). V lost 5 bases and J lost 6; bases outside the gene matches: 13. The CDR3 is 18 residues long. The CDR3, as DNA: TGTGCCAGCAGTACTTCACCGGGACTAGCGGGAGTGGATGATACGCAGTATTTT. Protein sequence: CASSTSPGLAGVDDTQYF.

This CDR3 reads CASQDVGSSNQPQHF. The CDR3 coding sequence is TGTGCCAGCCAGGATGTGGGATCGAGCAATCAGCCCCAGCATTTT. V is TRBV27 and J is TRBJ1-5; D uncertain. The CDR3 has 15 amino acids. V was pared by 8 bases and J by 1 base, with 15 bases between. Germline V lookup: CDR1 MNHEY, CDR2 SMNVEV (reference sequence).

The V call is TRBV9, the J call TRBJ2-1; 10 bases match TRBD2. Germline lookup yields CDR1 SGDLS and CDR2 YYNGEE. With 0 bases clipped from V and 6 bases from J, the junction kept 3 bases outside the gene matches. The CDR3 consists of 15 residues. The CDR3 loop reads CASSVGSGGANEQFF. CDR3 sequence (DNA): TGTGCCAGCAGCGTAGGGAGCGGGGGGGCCAATGAGCAGTTCTTC.

The count of this clone is one. A read error may be the cause here, since a much bigger clone is one base away. The V and J genes are TRBV5-3 and TRBJ2-1; a weak D match, TRBD2 (6 bases). TRBV5-3 belongs to the ORF category, with a function that is uncertain. The CDR3 is made up of 15 amino acids. V was shortened by 4 bases and J by 11 bases, with 22 bases between the two germline ends. The DNA of the CDR3 is TGTGCCAGAAGCAGGATGGGGCGGGAAAGGGGTAAGCAGTTCTTC. As protein: CARSRMGRERGKQFF.

Only a few counts were recorded for this clone. The V call is TRBV7-2, the J call TRBJ2-7, with TRBD1 matching over 9 bases. The CDR3 runs 15 residues. Germline assignment: CDR1 SGHTA and CDR2 FQGNSA. After removal of 4 bases from V and 1 base from J, the junction contained 5 bases not matched to a gene. DNA of the CDR3: TGTGCCAGCAGCTACCAGGGACAGGGATCCTACGAGCAGTACTTC. Translated, it gives CASSYQGQGSYEQYF.

Turning to this clone: Just one base apart from a much larger clone, this may be a read error. V is TRBV2 and J is TRBJ1-1; no reliable D call. V dropped 1 base and J dropped 1 base, with 4 bases sitting between them. Per the germline V gene, CDR1 is SNHLY and CDR2 is FYNNEI. This CDR3 spans 13 amino acids. The DNA of the CDR3 is TGTGCCAGCAGTGAAGAGAGGAACACTGAAGCTTTCTTT. Its protein product is CASSEERNTEAFF.

Here the CDR3 DNA reads TGTGCCAGCAGCTCTAGCTGGACCGGGGAGCTGTTTTTT. Its translation: CASSSSWTGELFF. This chain joins TRBV7-2 and TRBJ2-2, with a possible D match to TRBD2 (5 bases). The CDR3 covers 13 residues. Germline V gene sequence: CDR1 SGHTA, CDR2 FQGNSA. V shed 4 bases and J shed 5 bases, with 8 bases lying between them.

This clone showed up just a few times. This rearrangement joins TRBV6-5 to TRBJ2-7, with TRBD2 identical over 8 bases. CDR1 MNHEY and CDR2 SVGAGI come from the germline V gene. The trim removed 5 bases at V and 7 bases at J, leaving 10 bases unmatched. The CDR3 runs to 14 residues. CDR3 region: CASSTRDRGGEQYF. CDR3 DNA sequence: TGTGCCAGCAGTACCCGGGACCGGGGGGGGGAGCAGTACTTC.

The genes are TRBV18 and TRBJ2-1; the D gene could be TRBD1 or TRBD2 (5 bases each). Germline CDR1 KGHSH, CDR2 LQKENI. Trimming removed 4 bases from V and 7 bases from J, with 17 bases in between. The CDR3 is 15 residues long. CDR3 bases: TGTGCCAGCTCACTATACTCGGGACGGTTTAATGAGCAGTTCTTC. It translates to CASSLYSGRFNEQFF.

In its sample, this clone was seen a few times. The rearrangement uses TRBV18 and TRBJ1-1; D gene ambiguous. The germline gives CDR1 KGHSH, CDR2 LQKENI. Trimming removed 1 base at V and 4 bases at J, with 7 bases between. The CDR3 spans 13 residues. The CDR3 DNA reads TGTGCCAGCTCACCACTTCAGGCCACTGAAGCTTTCTTT. It is translated as CASSPLQATEAFF.

The chain combines TRBV18 with TRBJ2-3; TRBD2 agrees at 7 bases. The J segment lost 0 bases and the V segment lost 3 bases, leaving 3 bases of the junction unmatched. The CDR3 extends over 15 amino acids. Germline V lookup: CDR1 KGHSH, CDR2 LQKENI. The CDR3 nucleotides read TGTGCCAGCTCACCGAGCGGGGTTAGCACAGATACGCAGTATTTT. Amino acids: CASSPSGVSTDTQYF.

The chain links TRBV2 to TRBJ1-2; weak D call: TRBD1 (5 bases). Trimming left V 2 bases short and J 2 bases short, with 9 bases between. Germline loops: CDR1 SNHLY, CDR2 FYNNEI. CDR3 size: 14 residues. CDR3 in DNA: TGTGCCAGCAGTGAATCGGGACTCAACTATGGCTACACCTTC. The encoded protein is CASSESGLNYGYTF. Full variable domain (rest looked up from reference TRBV2 and TRBJ1-2): EPEVTQTPSHQVTQMGQEVILRCVPISNHLYFYWYRQILGQKVEFLVSFYNNEISEKSEIFDDQFSVERPDGSNFTLKIRSTKLEDSAMYFCASSESGLNYGYTFGSGTRLTVV.

A few counts support this clone. This rearrangement joins TRBV5-1 to TRBJ2-5; TRBD1 matches at 8 bases. Germline CDR1 and CDR2: SGHRS and YFSETQ. V dropped 7 bases and J dropped 5; count of bases not matched to a gene: 13. This CDR3 contains 15 residues. The CDR3 sequence: CASLSLAGGAETQYF. The DNA for the CDR3 is TGCGCCAGCCTGAGCTTGGCAGGGGGCGCGGAGACCCAGTACTTC. The entire variable domain, with the rest obtained from reference TRBV5-1 and TRBJ2-5, is as follows: KAGVTQTPRYLIKTRGQQVTLSCSPISGHRSVSWYQQTPGQGLQFLFEYFSETQRNKGNFPGRFSGRQFSNSRSEMNVSTLELGDSALYLCASLSLAGGAETQYFGPGTRLLVL.

The chain is built from TRBV7-2 and TRBJ2-5; 9 nucleotides agree with TRBD2. Germline assignment: CDR1 SGHTA and CDR2 FQGNSA. Trimming at V came to 6 bases and at J to 6 bases, leaving 11 bases not matched to a gene. There are 15 residues in the CDR3. This CDR3 reads CASSPVGTSSKTQYF. For the CDR3, the DNA is TGTGCCAGCAGTCCGGTGGGGACTAGCAGCAAGACCCAGTACTTC. The full variable domain, rest sourced from reference TRBV7-2 and TRBJ2-5, is GAGVSQSPSNKVTEKGKDVELRCDPISGHTALYWYRQSLGQGLEFLIYFQGNSAPDKSGLPSDRFSAERTGGSVSTLTIQRTQQEDSAVYLCASSPVGTSSKTQYFGPGTRLLVL.

The chain combines TRBV10-1 with TRBJ2-2, with TRBD1 matching over 8 bases. The CDR3 length is 16 residues. The junction had 5 bases not matched to a gene; V was cut back by 5 bases and J by 0 bases. Germline loops: CDR1 WNHNN, CDR2 SYGVQD (reference sequence). The DNA for the CDR3 is TGCGCCAGCAGTTCCGGACAGGGACCGAACACCGGGGAGCTGTTTTTT. Its protein is CASSSGQGPNTGELFF.

The chain is built from TRBV5-1 and TRBJ2-3; TRBD2 might be the D (5 bases). The V end lost 4 bases, the J end lost 4 bases, and 16 bases lay between the germline ends. Germline CDR1 is SGHRS and CDR2 is YFSETQ. The CDR3 sequence is 15 residues long. The CDR3 nucleotides read TGCGCCAGCAGCCCTAACAGAAAGGGAGCAGATACGCAGTATTTT. Translation gives CASSPNRKGADTQYF.

The chain uses TRBV7-2 and TRBJ2-5, with 10 bases lining up with TRBD1. Trimming took 3 bases from V and 5 from J; bases not matched to a gene: 6. Germline V CDR1 and CDR2: SGHTA, FQGNSA. The CDR3 is 15 residues long. The CDR3 region has the DNA TGTGCCAGCAGCTTTCAACCGGGACAGGGGGAGACCCAGTACTTC. Residues: CASSFQPGQGETQYF.

This chain connects TRBV4-1 to TRBJ1-2, with a possible D match to TRBD1 (5 bases). The CDR3 spans 17 residues. The germline V gene encodes CDR1 MGHRA and CDR2 YSYEKL. V gave up 1 base and J gave up 7 bases, with 22 bases separating them. CDR3 DNA: TGCGCCAGCAGCCAAGTCTCTAGGGGTGCCCTATTATCTGGCTACACCTTC. The encoded protein is CASSQVSRGALLSGYTF.

V and J are TRBV7-3 and TRBJ2-2; D unresolved. This CDR3 has 13 residues. CDR1 and CDR2 from the germline V gene are SGHTA and FQGTGA. V lost 5 bases and J lost 6, with 10 bases in between. CDR3 residues: CASSGPGPGELFF. CDR3 coding DNA: TGTGCCAGCAGCGGACCCGGCCCCGGGGAGCTGTTTTTT.

For the CDR3, the DNA is TGTGCCATTCCGACCCCGGGGAATGAAAAACTGTTTTTT. It codes for CAIPTPGNEKLFF. The chain is built from TRBV6-4 and TRBJ1-4, with D hard to call. V was cut by 10 bases and J by 5 bases, with 14 bases left in between. The CDR3 is made up of 13 amino acids. Germline V gene data show CDR1 as MRHNA and CDR2 as SNTAGT.

This clone was counted a single time. The V gene is TRBV30, the J gene TRBJ1-1; D is unclear. The CDR3 contains 12 residues. Trimming left V 4 bases short and J 1 base short, with 7 bases between. CDR1 is GTSNPN and CDR2 is SVGIG in the germline V gene (reference sequence). The CDR3: CAWTPRNTEAFF. The CDR3 nucleotides are TGTGCCTGGACCCCCCGGAACACTGAAGCTTTCTTT.

This chain joins TRBV5-6 and TRBJ1-5; D is unclear. Germline CDR1 SGHDT, CDR2 YYEEEE. V lost 2 bases and J lost 6, with 6 bases in between. This CDR3 contains 12 residues. CDR3 DNA: TGTGCCAGCAGCTTTGGAGGTCAGCCCCAGCATTTT. This gives the protein CASSFGGQPQHF.

The chain recombines TRBV27 with TRBJ2-1; 11 nucleotides agree with TRBD2. The J segment lost 4 bases and the V segment lost 6 bases, leaving 14 bases of the junction unmatched. CDR1 and CDR2 from the germline V gene are MNHEY and SMNVEV (reference sequence). This CDR3 comprises 18 residues. The CDR3 reads CASSPRGTSGLSYNEQFF. DNA for the CDR3: TGTGCCAGCAGCCCAAGAGGGACTAGCGGCTTATCTTACAATGAGCAGTTCTTC.

This clone was detected many times. This rearrangement joins TRBV5-4 to TRBJ2-3; TRBD1 matches 8 bases. With 0 bases clipped from V and 1 base from J, the junction kept 4 bases outside the gene matches. Per the germline V gene, CDR1 is SGHNT and CDR2 is YYREEE (reference sequence). The CDR3 sequence is 16 residues long. CDR3 residues: CASSLGGQVGTDTQYF. DNA for the CDR3: TGTGCCAGCAGCTTGGGGGGACAGGTCGGCACAGATACGCAGTATTTT.

CDR3: CASTLGSNTGELFF. CDR3 bases: TGTGCCAGCACACTCGGGAGTAACACCGGGGAGCTGTTTTTT. V gene TRBV2 combines with J gene TRBJ2-2; tentative D call: TRBD2 (6 bases). The ends were cut back, 7 bases at V and 2 bases at J, with 11 bases in the middle. CDR3 length: 14 amino acids. Germline loops: CDR1 SNHLY, CDR2 FYNNEI.

This clone was seen only a few times. The chain has TRBV18 and TRBJ2-5, with D unresolved. Matching the DNA end better, TRBJ2-7 makes the J call doubtful. The CDR3 has 11 residues. The V gene's germline CDR1 is KGHSH and CDR2 LQKENI. CDR3 protein: CASSPVYEQYF. CDR3 sequence (DNA): TGTGCCAGCTCACCCGTCTACGAGCAGTACTTC.